The 28 T cell receptor beta chains presented below share a single source sample, sequenced in a study of T cells in women clearing cervical HPV infection. Method: immunoSEQ multiplex PCR; TCRdb's copy keeps in-frame clones and lacks some. This sample carries 30,000 to 35,000 clones, with more than 8% going to the ten biggest clones. The sequenced sample was blood buffy coat. The receptors derive from a woman between 18 and 70 years old with a cervical HPV16 infection that either progressed to CIN3+ or cleared (not recorded which).

A word on this clone: The CDR3 goes on 3 residues after the read ends, and that part is filled in from the germline J gene. This rearrangement joins TRBV19 to TRBJ2-2; possibly TRBD1 for D (5 bases). The CDR3 covers 12 residues. In germline, CDR1 is LNHDA, CDR2 SQIVND (reference sequence). Incomplete CDR3 DNA: TGTGCCAGTACTGGGGCTAATGAAAAG. The encoded protein is CASTGANEK. From start to end, the CDR3 is CASTGANEKLFF.

Points on this clone: Read coverage stops 3 residues before the CDR3 terminus; the germline J gene supplies the remainder. The chain combines TRBV28 with TRBJ1-5; D gene uncertain. The CDR3 consists of 13 residues. Germline V CDR1 and CDR2: MDHEN, SYDVKM. V dropped 7 bases and J dropped 7 bases, with 14 bases sitting between them. The chain's CDR3 is CASTLTGEQPQHF. Partial CDR3 DNA: TGTGCCAGCACCCTGACCGGGGAACAGCCC.

On this clone: The CDR3 is cut off 3 residues early in the read; its end comes from the germline J gene. The chain combines TRBV18 with TRBJ2-7; 10 bases align to TRBD1. V shed 3 bases and J 3 bases; nucleotides not matched to a gene: 5. There are 15 residues in the CDR3. The germline gives CDR1 KGHSH, CDR2 LQKENI. The covered CDR3 bases are TGTGCCAGCTCACCGCTGGGACAGGGGATCTACGAG. This encodes CASSPLGQGIYE. The entire CDR3 sequence reads CASSPLGQGIYEQYF.

In regard to this clone: The read ends 3 residues before the CDR3 terminus; that terminus is restored from the germline J gene. The chain has TRBV6-4 and TRBJ2-7; TRBD2 matches 13 bases. The V segment lost 2 bases and the J segment 6 bases; nucleotides outside the gene matches: 16. The CDR3 runs to 19 residues. Germline assignment: CDR1 MRHNA and CDR2 SNTAGT. The CDR3 sequence: CASSDLTGRGLAGRSEQYF. CDR3 DNA (partial): TGTGCCAGCAGTGACCTGACAGGGAGGGGACTAGCGGGGAGAAGCGAG.

Details on this clone: Read data end 3 residues before the CDR3 end; the end is taken from the germline J gene. J is TRBJ2-1 and V is TRBV29-1; D not resolved. Trimming took off 8 bases at V and 8 bases at J, with 7 bases between the two ends. CDR3 length: 9 amino acids. CDR1 and CDR2 (germline): SQVTM, ANQGSEA. The CDR3: CSPRDEQFF. The CDR3 DNA, read in part, is TGCAGCCCCCGCGATGAG.

Worth noting for this clone: The missing CDR3 end, 3 residues past where the read stops, is filled in from the germline J gene. The chain couples TRBV5-6 to TRBJ2-3, with D possibly TRBD1 on 6 matching bases. Germline V gene data show CDR1 as SGHDT and CDR2 as YYEEEE. CDR3 size: 15 residues. Trimming took off 5 bases at V and 5 bases at J, with 18 bases between the two ends. CDR3 DNA, as far as it was read: TGTGCCAGCAGTCAAACGACAGGTGCTCGAGATACG. Protein: CASSQTTGARDT. The full CDR3 reads CASSQTTGARDTQYF.

The CDR3 here is CASSRTVNTGELFF. The sequenced part of the CDR3 DNA is TGCGCCAGCAGCAGGACAGTAAACACCGGGGAG. The chain carries TRBV5-1 and TRBJ2-2, with D tentatively TRBD1 (6 bases). The read comes to an end 3 residues before the CDR3 does, leaving the germline J gene to fill in the end. From germline, CDR1 is SGHRS and CDR2 YFSETQ. V was cut by 4 bases and J by 2 bases, with 9 bases left in between. The length of the CDR3 is 14 residues.

With respect to this clone: From the germline J gene comes the end of the CDR3, since the read stops 3 residues before it. The V gene is TRBV5-1, the J gene TRBJ2-3; possibly TRBD1 for D (5 bases). The germline gives CDR1 SGHRS, CDR2 YFSETQ. The CDR3 runs to 13 residues. CDR3 residues: CASSADTNQPQYF. CDR3 DNA, as far as it was read: TGCGCCAGCAGCGCGGACACCAATCAGCCG.

Points on this clone: The CDR3 end lies 3 residues beyond the end of the read and is filled in from the germline J gene. The chain is built from TRBV11-3 and TRBJ1-1; D ambiguous. CDR1 and CDR2 from the germline V gene are SGHNT and YENEEA. V lost 5 bases and J 1 base, leaving 8 bases between the germline ends. The CDR3 extends over 13 amino acids. CDR3 bases read: TGTGCCAGCAGCACTCAAAAGAACACTGAA. Encoded protein: CASSTQKNTE. The complete CDR3 sequence is CASSTQKNTEAFF.

To note about this clone: The read is 3 residues too short to cover the CDR3 end, so that end is filled in from the germline J gene. The chain uses TRBV7-6 and TRBJ2-2; TRBD2 matches 7 bases. CDR3 length: 16 amino acids. Germline V CDR1 and CDR2: SGHVS, FNYEAQ. J was trimmed by 4 bases and V by 0 bases; bases with no gene match: 5. The CDR3 bases that were read are TGTGCCAGCAGCTTAGCTTTGGGGGGGTTCACCGGGGAG. Protein sequence: CASSLALGGFTGE. The whole CDR3 sequence is CASSLALGGFTGELFF.

As concerns this clone: With the read ending 3 residues before the CDR3 end, the germline J gene is used to fill in that end. The chain couples TRBV18 to TRBJ1-2, with D possibly being TRBD1 (5 bases). V lost 5 bases to trimming and J lost 6 bases, with 16 bases between them. This CDR3 contains 14 residues. From germline, CDR1 is KGHSH and CDR2 LQKENI. The DNA read from the CDR3 is TGTGCCAGCTCAGACCAGGGATTGACCAATGGC. Its translation is CASSDQGLTNG. Given in full, the CDR3 is CASSDQGLTNGYTF.

As to this clone: With the read ending 3 residues before the CDR3 end, the germline J gene is used to fill in that end. The chain carries TRBV6-1 and TRBJ2-2; D gene unclear. The germline V and J ends were trimmed by 2 bases and 3 bases, with 4 bases remaining between them. This CDR3 contains 13 residues. CDR1 is MNHNS and CDR2 is SASEGT in the germline V gene. The CDR3 here is CASSETYTGELFF. The sequenced CDR3 bases are TGTGCCAGCAGTGAAACATACACCGGGGAG.

Regarding this clone: Read coverage stops 3 residues before the CDR3 terminus; the germline J gene supplies the remainder. The V gene is TRBV15, the J gene TRBJ1-4, with D perhaps matching TRBD1 (5 bases). The CDR3 extends over 14 amino acids. Trimming removed 5 bases at V and 7 bases at J, with 14 bases between. Germline V gene sequence: CDR1 LNHNV, CDR2 YYDKDF (reference sequence). CDR3 region: CATSQDGGLEKLFF. Incomplete CDR3 DNA: TGTGCCACCAGCCAAGACGGGGGTCTTGAAAAA.

On this clone itself: The read stops 3 residues short of the end of the CDR3; the missing end is completed from the germline J gene. This chain links TRBV6-2 or TRBV6-3 with TRBJ2-4; D unclear. CDR1 and CDR2 from the germline V gene are MNHEY and SVGEGT. CDR3 length equals 13 residues. V was clipped by 6 bases and J by 8 bases, with 14 bases between them. CDR3 in amino acids: CASRPPGGYIQYF. The sequenced part of the CDR3 DNA is TGTGCCAGCAGGCCCCCAGGTGGTTACATT.

With regard to this clone: The observed sequence ends 3 residues before the CDR3 terminus, with the missing tail filled in from the germline J gene. The chain employs TRBV7-2 and TRBJ2-2; D remains unclear. In germline, CDR1 is SGHTA, CDR2 FQGNSA. Between the trimmed V and J ends, which lost 3 bases and 2 bases, there was a span of 4 bases. The CDR3 is 13 residues long. The sequenced part of the CDR3 DNA is TGTGCCAGCAGCTTGCTAAACACCGGGGAG. Its protein is CASSLLNTGE. The full CDR3 protein is CASSLLNTGELFF.

Concerning this clone itself: The read stops 3 residues short of the end of the CDR3; the missing end is completed from the germline J gene. The chain carries TRBV5-4 and TRBJ2-7; D possibly corresponds to TRBD1 (5 bases). CDR3 length: 13 residues. Germline-derived CDR1 and CDR2 are SGHNT and YYREEE (reference sequence). V lost 2 bases to trimming and J lost 4 bases, with 10 bases between them. The covered CDR3 bases are TGTGCCAGCAGCTTAACAGGAGTTTACGAG. Translation gives CASSLTGVYE. The CDR3 in its entirety is CASSLTGVYEQYF.

On this clone itself: The read finishes 3 residues shy of the CDR3 end, and the germline J gene is used to complete it. The gene calls are TRBV13 and TRBJ2-7; D call uncertain. Trimming took 5 bases from V and 1 from J, leaving 12 bases between them. Germline CDR1 and CDR2: PRHDT and FYEKMQ (reference sequence). The CDR3 has 14 residues. The CDR3 DNA, read in part, is TGTGCCAGCAGCCCCAACCGTCTATCCTACGAG. Its translation: CASSPNRLSYE. The full CDR3 protein is CASSPNRLSYEQYF.

A note on this clone: The CDR3 end falls 3 residues outside the read, so it is completed with the germline J gene. This chain connects TRBV6-2 or TRBV6-3 to TRBJ1-2; D is unclear. Looked up from germline, CDR1 is MNHEY and CDR2 is SVGEGT. The CDR3 covers 15 residues. V lost 2 bases, J lost 7 bases, and 17 bases lay in between. The sequenced CDR3 bases are TGTGCCAGCAGTTACCGGATGACATCGAGTTCTGGC. This gives the protein CASSYRMTSSSG. The whole CDR3 sequence reads CASSYRMTSSSGYTF.

In regard to this clone: The read stops 3 residues short of the end of the CDR3; the missing end is completed from the germline J gene. The rearrangement joins TRBV5-1 to TRBJ2-3; D is perhaps TRBD1 (6 bases). The germline CDR1 and CDR2 sequences are SGHRS and YFSETQ. The CDR3 runs 14 residues. CDR3 sequence: CASAVSRGGETQYF. Partial CDR3 DNA: TGCGCCAGCGCGGTGTCCAGGGGCGGAGAGACG.

About this clone itself: Read coverage stops 3 residues before the CDR3 terminus; the germline J gene supplies the remainder. The V and J genes are TRBV18 and TRBJ1-4; the match to TRBD1 covers 10 bases. J gave up 8 bases and V 6 bases, and 15 bases lay outside the gene matches. CDR3 size: 17 residues. The germline CDR1 and CDR2 sequences are KGHSH and LQKENI. CDR3 DNA, as far as it was read: TGTGCCAGCTCTCCTACTTCGACAGGGGGCCGCTTCGAAAAA. This codes for CASSPTSTGGRFEK. The complete CDR3 protein is CASSPTSTGGRFEKLFF. The complete variable domain, with remaining parts taken from reference TRBV18 and TRBJ1-4, reads NAGVMQNPRHLVRRRGQEARLRCSPMKGHSHVYWYRQLPEEGLKFMVYLQKENIIDESGMPKERFSAEFPKEGPSILRIQQVVRGDSAAYFCASSPTSTGGRFEKLFFGSGTQLSVL.

Note on this clone: The missing CDR3 end, 3 residues past where the read stops, is filled in from the germline J gene. The rearrangement links TRBV11-2 to TRBJ2-3; a possible D gene is TRBD1 (5 bases). The germline gives CDR1 SGHAT, CDR2 FQNNGV. The CDR3 has 15 residues. V was trimmed by 6 bases and J by 7 bases, leaving 20 bases between them. CDR3 sequence reads: CASSLGAGSSNTQYF. The CDR3 DNA, read in part, is TGTGCCAGCAGTCTTGGGGCTGGGTCGTCAAATACG.

Notes on this clone: At one of its ends the junction is not consistent with the germline gene, which may arise from a read error. The CDR3 end is not reached by the read, which stops 3 residues before it; the germline J gene fills it in. This CDR3 is also generated by other DNA sequences in the sample. V gene TRBV2 combines with J gene TRBJ1-3; tentatively, D is TRBD1 (5 bases). Per germline, CDR1 SNHLY and CDR2 FYNNEI. The CDR3 covers 15 residues. The CDR3 protein is CASSEAGRSGNTIYF. The CDR3 DNA, read in part, is TGTGCCAGCAGTGAAGCGGGGCGCTCTGGAAACACG.

Worth noting for this clone: The missing CDR3 end, 3 residues past where the read stops, is filled in from the germline J gene. This chain uses TRBV7-3 with TRBJ2-7, with D possibly being TRBD1 (5 bases). The CDR3 length is 15 residues. V was cut by 5 bases and J by 1 base, with 15 bases left in between. Germline V CDR1 and CDR2: SGHTA, FQGTGA. Incomplete CDR3 DNA: TGTGCCAGCAGCCTTACAGGAGCCTCGTCCTACGAG. Its protein is CASSLTGASSYE. The entire CDR3 reads CASSLTGASSYEQYF.

Turning to this clone: The read ends 3 residues before the CDR3 terminus; that terminus is restored from the germline J gene. The chain carries TRBV7-6 and TRBJ1-2, with 8 bases that match TRBD1. Germline assignment: CDR1 SGHVS and CDR2 FNYEAQ. This CDR3 is built from 15 residues. Trimming took 5 bases from V and 2 from J; bases not matched to a gene: 7. The sequenced CDR3 bases are TGTGCCAGCAGCCCCCGACAGGGGAAGAACTATGGC. The encoded protein is CASSPRQGKNYG. The entire CDR3 reads CASSPRQGKNYGYTF. The full variable domain, rest sourced from reference TRBV7-6 and TRBJ1-2, is GAGVSQSPRYKVTKRGQDVALRCDPISGHVSLYWYRQALGQGPEFLTYFNYEAQQDKSGLPNDRFSAERPEGSISTLTIQRTEQRDSAMYRCASSPRQGKNYGYTFGSGTRLTVV.

Remarks on this clone: The sequence runs out 3 residues before the end of the CDR3; the remainder is reconstructed from the germline J gene. This chain links TRBV12-5 with TRBJ2-7; TRBD2 matches 13 bases. Per the germline V gene, CDR1 is LGHNT and CDR2 is FRNRAP. This CDR3 has 18 residues. V was pared by 2 bases and J by 0 bases, with 7 bases of the junction left unmatched. The CDR3 loop is CASGLITLAGGSSYEQYF. CDR3 DNA, as far as it was read: TGTGCTAGTGGTTTGATTACACTAGCGGGGGGGAGCTCCTACGAG.

Turning to this clone: The read is 3 residues too short to cover the CDR3 end, so that end is filled in from the germline J gene. The V gene is TRBV30, the J gene TRBJ1-2; a weak D match, TRBD1 (5 bases). Germline V gene data show CDR1 as GTSNPN and CDR2 as SVGIG (reference sequence). The CDR3 length is 14 residues. V was clipped by 4 bases and J by 1 base, with 13 bases between them. The CDR3 protein is CAWIRQPDNYGYTF. Partial CDR3 DNA: TGTGCCTGGATTAGACAGCCAGATAACTATGGC.

As to this clone: Read coverage stops 3 residues before the CDR3 terminus; the germline J gene supplies the remainder. This chain joins TRBV20-1 and TRBJ2-7, with D tentatively TRBD1 (5 bases). CDR3 size: 11 residues. V lost 3 bases and J 5 bases, leaving 8 bases between the germline ends. Germline assignment: CDR1 DFQATT and CDR2 SNEGSKA (reference sequence). The covered CDR3 bases are TGCAGTGCTAGTCAAGGGGACGAG. Its translation: CSASQGDE. The CDR3 in its entirety is CSASQGDEQYF.

Comments on this clone: Read coverage stops 3 residues before the CDR3 terminus; the germline J gene supplies the remainder. This chain links TRBV29-1 with TRBJ2-3, with 14 positions matching TRBD2. Germline CDR1 is SQVTM and CDR2 is ANQGSEA. The CDR3 is made up of 15 amino acids. CDR3 sequence reads: CSVVGLAGGSETQYF. The DNA read from the CDR3 is TGCAGCGTTGTAGGACTAGCGGGAGGTAGTGAGACG.